Presented here are 22 T cell receptor beta chains from one specimen sequenced in a study of preoperative IRX-2 immunotherapy in early breast cancer. Measured with immunoSEQ multiplex PCR; TCRdb has only the in-frame clones, and not every one. The sample records approximately 96,000 clones, about nine tenths being singletons. Treatment in this sample: preoperative locoregional IRX-2 cytokine immunotherapy. Here the sequenced sample was tumor tissue, taken after IRX-2 immunotherapy. These receptors were obtained from a human donor with breast cancer.

The chain carries TRBV27 and TRBJ2-3; D is ambiguous. The V gene's germline CDR1 is MNHEY and CDR2 SMNVEV (reference sequence). The length of the CDR3 is 12 residues. Trimming removed 5 bases from V and 2 bases from J, with 5 bases in between. This CDR3 is CASSTLTDTQYF. CDR3 nucleotides: TGTGCCAGCAGTACCCTCACAGATACGCAGTATTTT.

CDR3 protein: CASSPSGQGLNTEAFF. CDR3 coding DNA: TGTGCCAGCTCACCATCCGGACAGGGACTGAACACTGAAGCTTTCTTT. V gene TRBV18 combines with J gene TRBJ1-1; 8 positions agree with TRBD1. The CDR3 runs to 16 residues. V trimming: 2 bases; J trimming: 0 bases; junction bases outside the gene matches: 5. CDR1 and CDR2 from the germline V gene are KGHSH and LQKENI.

The chain has TRBV6-8 and TRBJ1-1; 9 nucleotides agree with TRBD1. The V and J ends lost 0 bases and 4 bases, in that order; junction bases with no gene match: 6. Germline assignment: CDR1 MNHGY and CDR2 SAAAGT. CDR3 length: 16 residues. The chain's CDR3 is CASSYSRQGVGTEAFF. For the CDR3, the DNA is TGTGCCAGCAGTTACTCTAGACAGGGGGTCGGCACTGAAGCTTTCTTT.

V is TRBV29-1 and J is TRBJ2-7, with 12 bases that match TRBD2. The CDR3 is 14 residues long. J lost 3 bases, V lost 6 bases, and 6 bases had no gene match. The germline gives CDR1 SQVTM, CDR2 ANQGSEA. CDR3 nucleotide sequence: TGCAGCGTCCGACGGACTAGCGGGGACTACGAGCAGTACTTC. Protein: CSVRRTSGDYEQYF.

J is TRBJ2-7 and V is TRBV11-3; D may be TRBD1 (5 bases). CDR1 SGHNT and CDR2 YENEEA come from the germline V gene. This CDR3 is 16 amino acids long. Deletions cut 3 bases from V and 3 bases from J, with 18 bases between. This chain's CDR3 is CASSLEGVRRFYEQYF. CDR3 nucleotides: TGTGCCAGCAGCTTGGAAGGGGTCAGGCGGTTCTACGAGCAGTACTTC.

The chain recombines TRBV7-6 with TRBJ2-6; the match to TRBD1 covers 9 bases. The V gene's germline CDR1 is SGHVS and CDR2 FNYEAQ. This CDR3 has 17 residues. V was pared by 4 bases and J by 1 base, with 5 bases of the junction left unmatched. This CDR3 reads CASSWGQGSSGANVLTF. Written as DNA, the CDR3 is TGTGCCAGCAGCTGGGGACAGGGTTCTTCTGGGGCCAACGTCCTGACTTTC.

This rearrangement joins TRBV6-8 to TRBJ1-2, with a tentative D call TRBD1 (6 bases). Trimming shortened V by 7 bases and J by 6 bases, and 18 bases separated the two germline ends. The CDR3 spans 14 residues. Germline-derived CDR1 and CDR2 are MNHGY and SAAAGT. CDR3 protein: CASTPIAGANGYTF. CDR3 nucleotide sequence: TGTGCCAGCACCCCCATCGCAGGGGCCAATGGCTACACCTTC.

The V and J genes are TRBV15 and TRBJ1-2; TRBD1 agrees at 7 bases. This CDR3 region has 15 residues. V shed 4 bases and J 7 bases; nucleotides not matched to a gene: 12. Germline loops: CDR1 LNHNV, CDR2 YYDKDF (reference sequence). CDR3 nucleotides: TGTGCCACCAGCACCCGGACAGGCCTCCAGAGTGGCTACACCTTC. Protein product: CATSTRTGLQSGYTF.

The CDR3 spells CASSIDLMRPEAVEKLFF. The CDR3 coding sequence is TGTGCCAGTAGTATAGATTTGATGCGGCCTGAGGCCGTGGAAAAACTGTTTTTT. The J gene is TRBJ1-4, the V gene TRBV19; D unresolved. The CDR3 consists of 18 residues. V was pared by 0 bases and J by 8 bases, with 22 bases between. Germline loops: CDR1 LNHDA, CDR2 SQIVND (reference sequence). Using reference TRBV19 and TRBJ1-4 for the parts outside the CDR3, the full variable domain is DGGITQSPKYLFRKEGQNVTLSCEQNLNHDAMYWYRQDPGQGLRLIYYSQIVNDFQKGDIAEGYSVSREKKESFPLTVTSAQKNPTAFYLCASSIDLMRPEAVEKLFFGSGTQLSVL.

This clone was seen only a few times. A junction boundary mismatches the germline segment, possibly from a read error. V usage is TRBV11-3 and J usage is TRBJ1-5; 9 bases line up with TRBD1. Germline V gene sequence: CDR1 SGHNT, CDR2 YENEEA. The CDR3 length is 16 residues. Written as DNA, the CDR3 is TGTGCCAGCAGCCCCTCGGGACAGGGAAACAATCAGCCTCAGCATTTT. Translation gives CASSPSGQGNNQPQHF.

The chain has TRBV19 and TRBJ2-1; D possibly uses TRBD1 or TRBD2 (5 bases each). In germline, CDR1 is LNHDA, CDR2 SQIVND (reference sequence). CDR3 length equals 16 residues. V was clipped by 4 bases and J by 4 bases, with 17 bases between them. The CDR3 spells CASSSSGTAHYNEQFF. The DNA of the CDR3 is TGTGCCAGTAGTAGCTCCGGGACGGCTCATTACAATGAGCAGTTCTTC.

This sequence joins TRBV7-1 and TRBJ2-2; D is uncertain. TRBV7-1 is filed as an ORF, its function uncertain. The CDR3 contains 13 residues. Trimming left V 6 bases short and J 1 base short, with 6 bases between. The CDR3, as DNA: TGTGCCAGCAGTCGACTGAACACCGGGGAGCTGTTTTTT. It specifies CASSRLNTGELFF.

V usage is TRBV5-1 and J usage is TRBJ2-6; D tentatively reads TRBD1 or TRBD2 (5 bases each). CDR1 is SGHRS, CDR2 YFSETQ, per germline. The V gene lost 4 bases and the J gene lost 1 base, with 12 bases spanning the gap. This CDR3 region has 16 residues. Here the CDR3 DNA reads TGCGCCAGCAGCCTACGGGACGGGTCTGGGGCCAACGTCCTGACTTTC. Translation: CASSLRDGSGANVLTF. The full variable domain, rest sourced from reference TRBV5-1 and TRBJ2-6, is KAGVTQTPRYLIKTRGQQVTLSCSPISGHRSVSWYQQTPGQGLQFLFEYFSETQRNKGNFPGRFSGRQFSNSRSEMNVSTLELGDSALYLCASSLRDGSGANVLTFGAGSRLTVL.

The rearrangement joins TRBV5-1 to TRBJ2-2; 12 nucleotides match TRBD2. V was pared by 3 bases and J by 9 bases, with 6 bases of the junction left unmatched. Germline CDR1 is SGHRS and CDR2 is YFSETQ. CDR3 length: 15 residues. The DNA for the CDR3 is TGCGCCAGCAGCTCGACTAGCGGGAGTCCCCGGGAGCTGTTTTTT. This codes for CASSSTSGSPRELFF.

The table lists this clone with a few counts. The rearrangement links TRBV5-1 to TRBJ2-5; 12 bases match TRBD1. The germline V gene encodes CDR1 SGHRS and CDR2 YFSETQ. V was pared by 7 bases and J by 5 bases, with 12 bases of the junction left unmatched. CDR3 length: 16 amino acids. CDR3 amino acids: CASVISGTGGRETQYF. The CDR3 nucleotides are TGCGCCAGCGTTATCTCCGGGACAGGGGGCCGGGAGACCCAGTACTTC.

This chain joins TRBV6-8 and TRBJ2-1, with TRBD2 identical over 8 bases. V shed 6 bases and J 2 bases; nucleotides not matched to a gene: 6. The CDR3 consists of 15 residues. Germline CDR1 reads MNHGY; CDR2 reads SAAAGT. CDR3 in amino acids: CASSPPGGAYNEQFF. CDR3 nucleotide sequence: TGTGCCAGCAGCCCACCCGGGGGGGCCTACAATGAGCAGTTCTTC.

The V call is TRBV5-1, the J call TRBJ1-6; D perhaps matches TRBD1 (6 bases). This CDR3 contains 15 residues. The V gene's germline CDR1 is SGHRS and CDR2 YFSETQ. Trimming took 0 bases from V and 7 from J, leaving 11 bases between them. CDR3 in DNA: TGCGCCAGCAGCTTGGGGGCCCAGGGGAATTCACCCCTCCACTTT. Amino acid sequence: CASSLGAQGNSPLHF.

This sequence joins TRBV18 and TRBJ2-7; the match to TRBD2 covers 12 bases. The germline gives CDR1 KGHSH, CDR2 LQKENI. The V gene end was trimmed by 4 bases and the J gene end by 4 bases; junction bases not matched to a gene: 5. The length of the CDR3 is 15 residues. DNA of the CDR3: TGTGCCAGCTCACTTTCTAGCGGGAGGGGTTACGAGCAGTACTTC. This translates into CASSLSSGRGYEQYF.

The rearrangement joins TRBV6-8 to TRBJ2-7, with D tentatively TRBD1 (5 bases). Per germline, CDR1 MNHGY and CDR2 SAAAGT. V was clipped by 2 bases and J by 2 bases, with 16 bases between them. The CDR3 length is 16 residues. The CDR3 here is CASSYPVDSYTYEQYF. CDR3 bases: TGTGCCAGCAGTTACCCGGTCGACAGTTACACCTACGAGCAGTACTTC.

The CDR3 DNA reads as TGTGCCTGGGGACAGTTCACAGATACGCAGTATTTT. As protein: CAWGQFTDTQYF. The rearrangement joins TRBV30 to TRBJ2-3; D perhaps matches TRBD1 (6 bases). Per the germline V gene, CDR1 is GTSNPN and CDR2 is SVGIG (reference sequence). V dropped 5 bases and J dropped 2 bases, with 8 bases sitting between them. This CDR3 is built from 12 residues.

This clone appeared a few times. This chain uses TRBV10-3 with TRBJ1-2; D not certain. The germline V gene encodes CDR1 ENHRY and CDR2 SYGVKD. This CDR3 contains 12 residues. V was shortened by 2 bases and J by 8 bases, with 9 bases between the two germline ends. The CDR3 loop is CAISEDLLGYTF. The CDR3 nucleotides read TGTGCCATCAGTGAGGACCTTTTAGGCTACACCTTC.

The chain links TRBV11-3 to TRBJ2-3; no clear D. This CDR3 has 14 amino acids. Germline loops: CDR1 SGHNT, CDR2 YENEEA. Trimming shortened V by 0 bases and J by 1 base, and 5 bases separated the two germline ends. CDR3 DNA: TGTGCCAGCAGCTTAGATGTTGGCACAGATACGCAGTATTTT. Amino acid sequence: CASSLDVGTDTQYF.